This TCR beta chain was sequenced for a study of blood T cell repertoires in COVID-19. Study in general: The United States, Italy and Spain were the sources of the acute and convalescent COVID-19 samples. T cells, B-cell-depleted T cells, or PBMCs provided the cDNA or gDNA that served as material.

CDR1 is MGHRA, CDR2 YSYEKL, per germline. CDR3 length: 15 amino acids. Trimming left V 4 bases short and J 5 bases short, with 12 bases between. Per the authors' pipeline: Quantification of nucleated cells was approximated via reference gene primer amplification. Repertoires were generated with immunoSEQ multiplex PCR, while TCRdb's copy carries only in-frame clones and drops some. The V and J calls and clone size are taken from that table; D and trimming were inferred from the DNA. The profile shows about 100,000 clones, around 81% of them singletons. The sequenced sample was peripheral blood. The J gene is TRBJ1-6, the V gene TRBV4-1, with D possibly being TRBD1 (5 bases). This TCR came from a man aged 50 to 59 with active or convalescent COVID-19. As DNA, the CDR3 is TGCGCCAGCAGCCCTACAGGAGGGAATAATTCACCCCTCCACTTT. Protein product: CASSPTGGNNSPLHF.